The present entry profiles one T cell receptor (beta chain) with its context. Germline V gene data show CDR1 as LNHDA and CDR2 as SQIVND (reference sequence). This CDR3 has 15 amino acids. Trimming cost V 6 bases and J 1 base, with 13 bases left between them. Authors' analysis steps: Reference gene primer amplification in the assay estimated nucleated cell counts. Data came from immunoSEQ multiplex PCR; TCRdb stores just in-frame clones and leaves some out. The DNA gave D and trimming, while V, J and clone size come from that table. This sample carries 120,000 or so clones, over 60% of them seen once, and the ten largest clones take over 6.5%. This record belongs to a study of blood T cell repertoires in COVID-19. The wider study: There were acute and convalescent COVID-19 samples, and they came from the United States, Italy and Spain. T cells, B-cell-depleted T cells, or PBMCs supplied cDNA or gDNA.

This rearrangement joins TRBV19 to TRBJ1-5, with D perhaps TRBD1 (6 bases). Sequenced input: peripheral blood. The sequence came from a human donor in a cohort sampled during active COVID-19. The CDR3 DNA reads TGTGCCAGTAGCACAGGGCATCTGAGCAATCAGCCCCAGCATTTT. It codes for CASSTGHLSNQPQHF.